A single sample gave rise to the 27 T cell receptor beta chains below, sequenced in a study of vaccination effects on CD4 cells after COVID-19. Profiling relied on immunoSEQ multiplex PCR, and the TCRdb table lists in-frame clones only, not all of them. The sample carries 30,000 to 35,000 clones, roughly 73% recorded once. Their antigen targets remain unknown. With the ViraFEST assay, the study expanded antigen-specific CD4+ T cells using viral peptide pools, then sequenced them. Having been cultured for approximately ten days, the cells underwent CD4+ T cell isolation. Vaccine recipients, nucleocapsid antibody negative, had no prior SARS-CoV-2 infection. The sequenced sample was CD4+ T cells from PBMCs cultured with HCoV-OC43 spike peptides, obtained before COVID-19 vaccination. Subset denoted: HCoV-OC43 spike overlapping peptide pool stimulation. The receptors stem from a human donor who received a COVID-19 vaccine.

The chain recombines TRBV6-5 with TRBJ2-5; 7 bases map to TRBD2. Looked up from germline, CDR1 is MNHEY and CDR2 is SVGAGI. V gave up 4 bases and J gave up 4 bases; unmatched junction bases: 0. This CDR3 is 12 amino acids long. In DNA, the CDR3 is TGTGCCAGCAGTTCTAGCGGAGAGACCCAGTACTTC. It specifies CASSSSGETQYF.

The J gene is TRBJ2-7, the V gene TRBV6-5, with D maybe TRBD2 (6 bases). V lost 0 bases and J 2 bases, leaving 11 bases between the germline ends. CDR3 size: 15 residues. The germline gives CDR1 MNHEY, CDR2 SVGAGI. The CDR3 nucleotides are TGTGCCAGCAGTTACTCGGGACTCCTGACCTACGAGCAGTACTTC. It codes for CASSYSGLLTYEQYF.

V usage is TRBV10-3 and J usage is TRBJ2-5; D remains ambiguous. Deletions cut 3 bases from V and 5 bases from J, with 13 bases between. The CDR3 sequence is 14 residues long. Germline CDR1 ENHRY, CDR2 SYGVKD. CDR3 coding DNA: TGTGCCATCAGTGAAACGGCCCCCCGGGAGACCCAGTACTTC. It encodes CAISETAPRETQYF.

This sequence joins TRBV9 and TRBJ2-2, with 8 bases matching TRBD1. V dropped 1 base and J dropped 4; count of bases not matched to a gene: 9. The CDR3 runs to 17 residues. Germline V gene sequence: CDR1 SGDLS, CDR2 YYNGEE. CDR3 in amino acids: CASSVRGGQGTTGELFF. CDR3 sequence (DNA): TGTGCCAGCAGCGTAAGGGGAGGACAGGGTACCACCGGGGAGCTGTTTTTT.

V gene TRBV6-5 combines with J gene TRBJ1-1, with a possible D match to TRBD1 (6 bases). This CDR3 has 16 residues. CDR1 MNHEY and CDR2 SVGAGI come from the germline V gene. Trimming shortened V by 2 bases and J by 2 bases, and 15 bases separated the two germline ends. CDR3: CASSYREGQLNTEAFF. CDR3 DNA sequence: TGTGCCAGCAGTTACCGCGAAGGACAGCTAAACACTGAAGCTTTCTTT.

The CDR3 coding sequence is TGTGCCAGCAGCTTGGGGGCCGTCTCCTACAATGAGCAGTTCTTC. This codes for CASSLGAVSYNEQFF. The chain couples TRBV5-5 to TRBJ2-1; D is ambiguous. This CDR3 is built from 15 residues. Germline values: CDR1 SGHKS, CDR2 YYEKEE (reference sequence). The germline V and J ends were trimmed by 0 bases and 0 bases, with 7 bases remaining between them.

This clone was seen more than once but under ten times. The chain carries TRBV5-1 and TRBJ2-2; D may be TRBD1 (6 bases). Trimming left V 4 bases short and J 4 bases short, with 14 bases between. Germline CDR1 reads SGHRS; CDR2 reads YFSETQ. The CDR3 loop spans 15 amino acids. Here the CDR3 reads CASSLNQGSTGELFF. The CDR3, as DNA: TGCGCCAGCAGCCTTAATCAGGGGAGCACCGGGGAGCTGTTTTTT.

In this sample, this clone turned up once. CDR3 residues: CASSLGTGRVETQYF. The CDR3 bases are TGTGCCAGCAGCCTCGGGACAGGGCGGGTGGAGACCCAGTACTTC. V usage is TRBV7-9 and J usage is TRBJ2-5; 9 bases fit TRBD1. Trimming removed 5 bases from V and 5 bases from J; junction bases left unmatched: 9. CDR1 is SEHNR, CDR2 FQNEAQ, per germline (reference sequence). The CDR3 sequence is 15 residues long.

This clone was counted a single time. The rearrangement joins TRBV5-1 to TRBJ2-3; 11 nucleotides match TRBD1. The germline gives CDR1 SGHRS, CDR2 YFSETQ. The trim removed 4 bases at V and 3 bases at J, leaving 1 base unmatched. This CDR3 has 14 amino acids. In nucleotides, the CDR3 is TGCGCCAGCAGCCGGGACAGGGGGACAGATACGCAGTATTTT. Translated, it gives CASSRDRGTDTQYF.

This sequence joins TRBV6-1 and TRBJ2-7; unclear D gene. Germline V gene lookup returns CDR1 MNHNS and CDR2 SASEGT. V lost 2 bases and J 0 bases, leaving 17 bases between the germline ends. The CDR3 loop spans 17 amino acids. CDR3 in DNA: TGTGCCAGCAGTGAACCCCCTCCAAGGTCTCGCTCCTACGAGCAGTACTTC. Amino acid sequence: CASSEPPPRSRSYEQYF.

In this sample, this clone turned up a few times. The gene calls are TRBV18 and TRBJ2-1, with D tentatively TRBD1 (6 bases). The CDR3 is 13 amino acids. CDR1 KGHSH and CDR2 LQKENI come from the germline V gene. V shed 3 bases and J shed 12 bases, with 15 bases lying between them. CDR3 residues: CASSPSQGLWQFF. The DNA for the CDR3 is TGTGCCAGCTCACCGTCTCAGGGGCTGTGGCAGTTCTTC.

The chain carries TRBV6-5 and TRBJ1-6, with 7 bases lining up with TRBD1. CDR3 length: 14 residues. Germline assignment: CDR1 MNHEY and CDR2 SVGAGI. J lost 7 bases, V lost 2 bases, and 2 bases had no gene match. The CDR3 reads CASSYDRVNSPLHF. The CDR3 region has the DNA TGTGCCAGCAGTTACGACAGGGTCAATTCACCCCTCCACTTT.

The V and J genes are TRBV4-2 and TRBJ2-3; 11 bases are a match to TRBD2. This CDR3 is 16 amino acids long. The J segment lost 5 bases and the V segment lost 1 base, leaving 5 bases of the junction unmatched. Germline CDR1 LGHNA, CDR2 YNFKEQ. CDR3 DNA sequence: TGTGCCAGCAGCCAAGTAGCGGGGGGGCTTGGAGATACGCAGTATTTT. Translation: CASSQVAGGLGDTQYF.

The CDR3 is CASSQEASGSSYNEQFF. The CDR3 coding sequence is TGTGCCAGCAGCCAAGAGGCTAGCGGGAGCTCCTACAATGAGCAGTTCTTC. J is TRBJ2-1 and V is TRBV4-2, with 10 nucleotides matching TRBD2. V was pared by 0 bases and J by 0 bases, with 2 bases of the junction left unmatched. The CDR3 is made up of 17 amino acids. In germline, CDR1 is LGHNA, CDR2 YNFKEQ.

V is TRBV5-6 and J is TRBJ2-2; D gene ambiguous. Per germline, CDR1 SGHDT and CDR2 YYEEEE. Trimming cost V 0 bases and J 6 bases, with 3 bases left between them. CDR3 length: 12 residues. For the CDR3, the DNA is TGTGCCAGCAGCTTGGAACCCGGGGAGCTGTTTTTT. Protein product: CASSLEPGELFF.

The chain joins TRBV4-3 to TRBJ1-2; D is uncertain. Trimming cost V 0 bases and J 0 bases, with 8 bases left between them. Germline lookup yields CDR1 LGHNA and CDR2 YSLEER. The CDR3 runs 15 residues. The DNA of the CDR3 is TGCGCCAGCAGCCAAGATGCCAGAGCTAACTATGGCTACACCTTC. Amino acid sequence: CASSQDARANYGYTF.

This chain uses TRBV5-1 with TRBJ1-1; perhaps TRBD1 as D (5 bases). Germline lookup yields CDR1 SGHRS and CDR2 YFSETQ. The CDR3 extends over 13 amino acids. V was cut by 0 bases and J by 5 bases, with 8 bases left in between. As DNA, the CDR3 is TGCGCCAGCAGCTTGGGGGGGGAAACTGAAGCTTTCTTT. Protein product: CASSLGGETEAFF.

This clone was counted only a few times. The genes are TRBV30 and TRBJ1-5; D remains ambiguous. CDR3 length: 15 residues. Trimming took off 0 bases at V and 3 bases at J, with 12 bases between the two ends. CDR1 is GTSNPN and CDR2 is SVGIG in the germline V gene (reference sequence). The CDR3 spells CAWSVGLNPNQPQHF. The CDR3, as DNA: TGTGCCTGGAGTGTTGGGCTTAACCCCAATCAGCCCCAGCATTTT. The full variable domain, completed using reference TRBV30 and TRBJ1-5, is SQTIHQWPATLVQPVGSPLSLECTVEGTSNPNLYWYRQAAGRGLQLLFYSVGIGQISSEVPQNLSASRPQDRQFILSSKKLLLSDSGFYLCAWSVGLNPNQPQHFGDGTRLSIL.

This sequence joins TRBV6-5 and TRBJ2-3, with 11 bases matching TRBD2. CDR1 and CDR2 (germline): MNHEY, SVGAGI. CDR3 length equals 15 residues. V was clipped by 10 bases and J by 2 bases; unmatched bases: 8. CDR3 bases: TGTGCCACCACGTATAGCGGGAGGGTCACAGATACGCAGTATTTT. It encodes CATTYSGRVTDTQYF.

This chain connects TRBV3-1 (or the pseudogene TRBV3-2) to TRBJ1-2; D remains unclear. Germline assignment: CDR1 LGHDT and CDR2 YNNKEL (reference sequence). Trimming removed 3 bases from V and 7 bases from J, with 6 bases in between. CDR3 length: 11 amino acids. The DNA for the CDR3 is TGTGCCAGCAGCCATAGTCGTGGCTACACCTTC. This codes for CASSHSRGYTF.

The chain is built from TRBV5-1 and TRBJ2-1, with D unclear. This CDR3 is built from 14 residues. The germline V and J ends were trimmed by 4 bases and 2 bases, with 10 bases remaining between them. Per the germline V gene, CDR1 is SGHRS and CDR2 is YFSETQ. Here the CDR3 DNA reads TGCGCCAGCAGCACCCGGACGGCCTACAATGAGCAGTTCTTC. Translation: CASSTRTAYNEQFF.

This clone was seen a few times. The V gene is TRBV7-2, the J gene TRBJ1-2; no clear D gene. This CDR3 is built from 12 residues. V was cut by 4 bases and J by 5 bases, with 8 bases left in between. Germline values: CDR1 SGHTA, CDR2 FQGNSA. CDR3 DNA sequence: TGTGCCAGCAGCTCGGGTTTTTATGGCTACACCTTC. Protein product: CASSSGFYGYTF.

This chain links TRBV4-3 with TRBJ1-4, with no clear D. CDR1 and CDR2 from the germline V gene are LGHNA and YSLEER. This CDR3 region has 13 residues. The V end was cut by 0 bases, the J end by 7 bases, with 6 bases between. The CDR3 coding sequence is TGCGCCAGCAGCCAAGATTGGGGTGAAAAACTGTTTTTT. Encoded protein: CASSQDWGEKLFF.

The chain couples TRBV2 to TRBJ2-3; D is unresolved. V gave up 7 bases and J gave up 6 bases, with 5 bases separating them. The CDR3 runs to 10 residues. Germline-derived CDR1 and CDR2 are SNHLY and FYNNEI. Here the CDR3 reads CASNGDTQYF. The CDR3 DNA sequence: TGTGCCAGCAATGGCGATACGCAGTATTTT.

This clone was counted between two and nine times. The CDR3 protein is CSVGQTGNTIYF. CDR3 nucleotide sequence: TGCAGCGTTGGGCAGACTGGAAACACCATATATTTT. The rearrangement joins TRBV29-1 to TRBJ1-3, with D hard to call. Trimming took 4 bases from V and 2 from J, leaving 6 bases between them. Germline V lookup: CDR1 SQVTM, CDR2 ANQGSEA. This CDR3 spans 12 amino acids. The full variable domain, completed using reference TRBV29-1 and TRBJ1-3, is SAVISQKPSRDICQRGTSLTIQCQVDSQVTMMFWYRQQPGQSLTLIATANQGSEATYESGFVIDKFPISRPNLTFSTLTVSNMSPEDSSIYLCSVGQTGNTIYFGEGSWLTVV.

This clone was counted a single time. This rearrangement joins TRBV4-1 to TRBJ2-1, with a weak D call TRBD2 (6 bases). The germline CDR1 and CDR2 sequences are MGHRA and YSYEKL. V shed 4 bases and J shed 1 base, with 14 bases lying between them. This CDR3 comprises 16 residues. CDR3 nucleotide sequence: TGCGCCAGCAGCCCAAGTAGCGGACCTTCCTACAATGAGCAGTTCTTC. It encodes CASSPSSGPSYNEQFF.

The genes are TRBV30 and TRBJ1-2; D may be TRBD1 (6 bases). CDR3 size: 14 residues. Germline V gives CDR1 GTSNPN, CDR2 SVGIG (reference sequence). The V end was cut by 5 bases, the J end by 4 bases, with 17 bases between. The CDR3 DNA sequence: TGTGCCTGGGGACAGTCGCAAGTCCTCTATGGCTACACCTTC. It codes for CAWGQSQVLYGYTF. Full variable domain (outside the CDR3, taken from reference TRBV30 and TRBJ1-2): SQTIHQWPATLVQPVGSPLSLECTVEGTSNPNLYWYRQAAGRGLQLLFYSVGIGQISSEVPQNLSASRPQDRQFILSSKKLLLSDSGFYLCAWGQSQVLYGYTFGSGTRLTVV.